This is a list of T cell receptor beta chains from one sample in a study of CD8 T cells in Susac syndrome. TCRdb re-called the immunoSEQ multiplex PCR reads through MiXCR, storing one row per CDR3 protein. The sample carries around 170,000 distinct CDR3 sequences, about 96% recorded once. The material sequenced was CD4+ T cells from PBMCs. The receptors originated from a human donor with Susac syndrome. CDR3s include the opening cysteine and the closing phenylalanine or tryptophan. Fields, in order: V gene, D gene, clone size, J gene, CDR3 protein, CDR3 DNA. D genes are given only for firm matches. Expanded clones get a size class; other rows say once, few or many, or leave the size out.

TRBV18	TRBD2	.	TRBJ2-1	CASSPGLAGGTSYNEQFF	TGTGCCAGCTCACCAGGACTAGCGGGGGGTACTTCCTACAATGAGCAGTTCTTC
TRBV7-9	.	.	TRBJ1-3	CASSLGAGNTIYF	TGTGCCAGCAGCTTGGGGGCTGGAAACACCATATATTTT
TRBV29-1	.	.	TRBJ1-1	CSVADGGRTEAFF	TGCAGCGTAGCGGACGGAGGGAGGACTGAAGCTTTCTTT
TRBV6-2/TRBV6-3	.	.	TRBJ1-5	CASSPIGGAGNQPQHF	TGTGCCAGCAGCCCCATCGGAGGGGCGGGCAATCAGCCCCAGCATTTT
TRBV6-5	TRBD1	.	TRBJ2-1	CASRTWGQEEEGQFF	TGTGCCAGCCGAACCTGGGGACAGGAGGAGGAGGGGCAGTTCTTC
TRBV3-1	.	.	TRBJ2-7	CASSQGGGAEQYF	TGTGCCAGCAGCCAAGGAGGAGGGGCCGAGCAGTACTTC
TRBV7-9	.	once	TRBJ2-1	CASSLEVNNEQFF	TGTGCCAGCAGCTTAGAGGTCAATAATGAGCAGTTCTTC
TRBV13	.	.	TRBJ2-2	CASSTYTGELFF	TGTGCCAGCAGCACCTACACCGGGGAGCTGTTTTTT
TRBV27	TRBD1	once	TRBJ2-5	CASSQTGVQETQYF	TGTGCCAGCAGCCAGACAGGGGTACAAGAGACCCAGTACTTC
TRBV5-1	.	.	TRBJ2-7	CASSLIADVSYEQYF	TGCGCCAGCAGCCTCATAGCGGACGTCTCCTACGAGCAGTACTTC
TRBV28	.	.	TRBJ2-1	CASAGTRNNEQFF	TGTGCCAGCGCCGGGACTCGAAACAATGAGCAGTTCTTC
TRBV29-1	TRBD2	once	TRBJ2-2	CSVVGAGTSGTGELFF	TGCAGCGTCGTAGGGGCCGGGACTAGTGGCACCGGGGAGCTGTTTTTT
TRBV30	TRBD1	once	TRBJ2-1	CAGTGDFYNEQFF	TGTGCCGGGACAGGGGACTTCTACAATGAGCAGTTCTTC
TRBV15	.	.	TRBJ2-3	CATSRDTSGADTQYF	TGTGCCACCAGCAGGGACACATCCGGAGCAGATACGCAGTATTTT
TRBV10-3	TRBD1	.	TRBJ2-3	CAISEPGTEASTDTQYF	TGTGCCATCAGTGAACCCGGGACAGAGGCGAGCACAGATACGCAGTATTTT
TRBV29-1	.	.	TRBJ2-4	CSDGPQGAKNIQYF	TGCAGCGACGGACCGCAGGGGGCCAAAAACATTCAGTACTTC
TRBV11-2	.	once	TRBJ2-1	CASSLAGSNNEQFF	TGTGCCAGCAGCTTAGCTGGCAGTAACAATGAGCAGTTCTTC
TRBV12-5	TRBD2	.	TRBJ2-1	CASALYTSGQPYNEQFF	TGTGCTAGTGCTCTATACACTAGCGGTCAACCCTACAATGAGCAGTTCTTC
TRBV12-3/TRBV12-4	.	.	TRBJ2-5	CASRPGGGGETQYF	TGTGCCAGCAGGCCTGGAGGGGGCGGTGAGACCCAGTACTTC
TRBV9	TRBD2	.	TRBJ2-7	CASSVGAGAIHEQYF	TGTGCCAGCAGCGTTGGAGCGGGAGCCATCCACGAGCAGTACTTC
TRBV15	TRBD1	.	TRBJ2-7	CATSSWTGNYEQYF	TGTGCCACCAGCAGTTGGACAGGGAACTACGAGCAGTACTTC
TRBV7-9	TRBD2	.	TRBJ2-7	CASSEIRLAQEQYF	TGTGCCAGCAGCGAAATCCGACTAGCGCAAGAGCAGTACTTC
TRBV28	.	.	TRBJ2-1	CASTIGGQNEQFF	TGTGCCAGCACCATCGGGGGCCAGAATGAGCAGTTCTTC
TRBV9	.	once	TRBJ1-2	CARLGLYGYTF	TGTGCCAGATTGGGGCTATATGGCTACACCTTC
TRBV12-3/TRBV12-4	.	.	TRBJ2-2	CASSPGQNTGELFF	TGTGCCAGCAGTCCGGGACAAAACACCGGGGAGCTGTTTTTT
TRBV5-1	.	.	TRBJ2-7	CASSFSDPAYEQYF	TGCGCCAGCAGCTTCTCCGACCCCGCCTACGAGCAGTACTTC
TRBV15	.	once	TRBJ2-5	CATSRDLGEETQYF	TGTGCCACCAGCAGAGATTTGGGGGAAGAGACCCAGTACTTC
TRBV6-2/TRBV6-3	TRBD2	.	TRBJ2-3	CASTSSGAVTDTQYF	TGTGCCAGCACCTCTAGCGGGGCCGTCACAGATACGCAGTATTTT
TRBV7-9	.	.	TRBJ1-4	CASSLQGSEKLFF	TGTGCCAGCAGCTTACAGGGGAGTGAAAAACTGTTTTTT
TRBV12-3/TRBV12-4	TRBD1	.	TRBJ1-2	CASSLSGQYGYTF	TGTGCCAGCAGTTTATCGGGACAGTATGGCTACACCTTC
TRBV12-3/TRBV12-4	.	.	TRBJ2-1	CASTSGPVNEQFF	TGTGCCAGCACCTCAGGACCTGTAAATGAGCAGTTCTTC
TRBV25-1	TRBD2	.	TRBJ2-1	CASAAGVLNEQFF	TGTGCCTCCGCGGCGGGAGTTTTGAATGAGCAGTTCTTC
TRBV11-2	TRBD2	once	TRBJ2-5	CASMGLAGQETQYF	TGTGCCAGCATGGGACTAGCGGGGCAAGAGACCCAGTACTTC
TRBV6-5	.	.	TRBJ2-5	CASSLIAGQAETQYF	TGTGCCAGCAGCCTAATAGCGGGACAGGCGGAGACCCAGTACTTC
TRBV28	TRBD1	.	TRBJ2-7	CASSPGTGTYEQYF	TGTGCCAGCAGTCCCGGGACAGGTACCTACGAGCAGTACTTC
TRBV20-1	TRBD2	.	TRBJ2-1	CSARWAGGLLYDNEQFF	TGCAGTGCTAGGTGGGCGGGAGGGCTCTTGTACGACAATGAGCAGTTCTTC
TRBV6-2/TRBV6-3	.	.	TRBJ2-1	CASSSELLSSYNEQFF	TGTGCCAGCAGTTCCGAACTCTTGAGCTCCTACAATGAGCAGTTCTTC
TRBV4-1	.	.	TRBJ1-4	CASSQVHGLGKLFF	TGCGCCAGCAGCCAAGTCCATGGGCTGGGAAAACTGTTTTTT
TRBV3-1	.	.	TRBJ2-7	CASSQEGAYYEQYF	TGTGCCAGCAGCCAGGAGGGGGCTTACTACGAGCAGTACTTC
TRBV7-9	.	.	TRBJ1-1	CASRQTQQNTEAFF	TGTGCCAGCCGACAGACTCAACAGAACACTGAAGCTTTCTTT
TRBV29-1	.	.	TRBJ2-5	CSVDGELGAQETQYF	TGCAGCGTTGACGGGGAACTCGGTGCTCAAGAGACCCAGTACTTC
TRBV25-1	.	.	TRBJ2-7	CASSVVYEQYF	TGTGCCAGCAGTGTAGTATACGAGCAGTACTTC
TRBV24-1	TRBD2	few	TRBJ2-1	CATSGNSGRNEQFF	TGTGCCACCAGTGGAAACAGCGGGAGGAATGAGCAGTTCTTC
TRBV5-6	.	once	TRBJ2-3	CASKRVSTDTQYF	TGTGCCAGCAAGAGGGTTAGCACAGATACGCAGTATTTT
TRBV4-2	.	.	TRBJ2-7	CASSQVGADYEQYF	TGTGCCAGCAGCCAAGTCGGCGCAGATTACGAGCAGTACTTC
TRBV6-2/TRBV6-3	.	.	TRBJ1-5	CASSKPPSNQPQHF	TGTGCCAGCAGCAAACCCCCCAGTAATCAGCCCCAGCATTTT
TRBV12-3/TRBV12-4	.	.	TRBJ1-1	CASSPLMAEAFF	TGTGCCAGCAGTCCCCTTATGGCTGAAGCTTTCTTT
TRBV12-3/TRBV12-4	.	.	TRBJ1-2	CASSFGPLYGYTF	TGTGCCAGCAGTTTCGGACCGCTTTATGGCTACACCTTC
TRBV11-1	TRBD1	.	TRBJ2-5	CASSRNRDRGFQETQYF	TGTGCCAGCAGCCGGAACCGGGACAGGGGATTCCAAGAGACCCAGTACTTC
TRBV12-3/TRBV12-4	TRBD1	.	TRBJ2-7	CASRRSTGREQYF	TGTGCCAGCAGACGATCGACAGGGAGAGAGCAGTACTTC
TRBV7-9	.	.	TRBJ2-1	CASSPAPSTTNEQFF	TGTGCCAGCAGTCCCGCCCCTAGCACCACCAATGAGCAGTTCTTC
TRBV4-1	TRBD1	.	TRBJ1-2	CASSRQGQGYTF	TGCGCCAGCAGCCGACAGGGACAAGGCTACACCTTC
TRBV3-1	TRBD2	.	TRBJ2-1	CATSGRAYNEQFF	TGTGCCACTAGCGGGAGAGCTTACAATGAGCAGTTCTTC
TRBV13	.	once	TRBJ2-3	CASPGADTQYF	TGTGCCAGCCCGGGGGCAGATACGCAGTATTTT
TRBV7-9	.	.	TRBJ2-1	CASTYDGYNEQFF	TGTGCCAGCACCTACGACGGGTACAATGAGCAGTTCTTC